Detailed here is one TCR beta chain. Its antigen is undetermined. The data were taken from a study of T-cell memory formation after mild COVID-19. Overall study findings and caveats: The study detected some responding clones in pre-infection memory, suggesting cross-reactive memory joined.

A 5'RACE reaction primed in the constant segment made cDNA libraries of TCR alpha and TCR beta, and these carried sample barcodes and UMIs. Each CDR3 protein gets one entry after TCRdb re-called the 5' RACE reads with MiXCR. This sample has some 280,000 distinct CDR3 sequences; about 16% occur once, and the top ten carry roughly 25%. CDR3 size: 14 residues. Germline-derived CDR1 and CDR2 are MNHEY and SVGAGI. Trimming removed 2 bases from V and 4 bases from J, with 11 bases in between. The V and J genes are TRBV6-5 and TRBJ1-2; D call uncertain. The clonotype comes from a man aged 18 to 30 who had mild COVID-19 (a few samples of this study predate the infection). Cell type and time point are not known. The specimen sequenced was PBMCs or a T cell subset sorted from them (not recorded which). The CDR3 region is CASSYAGLGYGYTF. In DNA, the CDR3 is TGTGCCAGCAGTTACGCGGGTTTGGGCTATGGCTACACCTTC.